This is a list of T cell receptor beta chains from one sample in a study of cytomegalovirus exposure and HLA in healthy donors. Method: immunoSEQ multiplex PCR; TCRdb's copy keeps in-frame clones and lacks some. The sample records 130,000 to 150,000 clones, roughly 78% being singletons. Sequenced sample: PBMCs. Receptors originate from a female donor in good health and CMV-seronegative. Both conserved end residues are part of each CDR3. The D gene is left open where the match is weak. Clone size, where shown, is once, few, many, or a class for clones that have expanded.

>14|TRBV11-2|TRBD1|many|TRBJ2-7
TGTGCCAGCAGCTCAGACAGGGGGCTATACGAGCAGTACTTC
CASSSDRGLYEQYF
>14|TRBV6-5|TRBD1|-|TRBJ1-1
TGTGCCAGCAGGAACAGGGGAATGAACACTGAAGCTTTCTTT
CASRNRGMNTEAFF
>16|TRBV5-4|-|-|TRBJ2-2
TGTGCCAGCAGCTTGGTTCTAAGGAGGGTCACCGGGGAGCTGTTTTTT
CASSLVLRRVTGELFF
>13|TRBV7-3|-|-|TRBJ2-2
TGTGCCAGCAGCTTATCCGGCACCGGGGAGCTGTTTTTT
CASSLSGTGELFF
>14|TRBV5-1|-|-|TRBJ1-1
TGCGCCAGCAGCTTGGCGCGGCGCGACGCTGAGGCTTTCTTT
CASSLARRDAEAFF
>15|TRBV10-3|TRBD2|few|TRBJ2-1
TGTGCCATCAGTGGTGGCGGGAGCCTTTACAATGAGCAGTTCTTC
CAISGGGSLYNEQFF
>18|TRBV4-2|TRBD1|-|TRBJ1-1
TGTGCCAGCAGCCCTACTACTAGAGCGGGACAGGGGGTCACTGAAGCTTTCTTT
CASSPTTRAGQGVTEAFF
>14|TRBV5-1|-|-|TRBJ2-3
TGCGCCAGCAGCTTGGTGGACATCACAGATACGCAGTATTTT
CASSLVDITDTQYF
>17|TRBV19|TRBD1|-|TRBJ1-1
TGTGCCAGTAGTATCCCCCCGGGACAGGGGGCGCGGACTGAAGCTTTCTTT
CASSIPPGQGARTEAFF
>14|TRBV28|-|-|TRBJ1-2
TGTGCCAGCATCAGGCGGGGGGGGAGGAATGGCTACACCTTC
CASIRRGGRNGYTF
>16|TRBV4-1|-|-|TRBJ2-7
TGCGCCAGCAGCCAAGTGGCCAGGAGGGGCAACGACGAGCAGTACTTC
CASSQVARRGNDEQYF
>13|TRBV5-4|-|-|TRBJ1-6
TGTGCCAGCAGCCTCCGCAGTAATTCACCCCTCCACTTT
CASSLRSNSPLHF
>13|TRBV18|-|-|TRBJ2-7
TGTGCCAGCTCACCACTTTCTTTCTACGAGCAGTACTTC
CASSPLSFYEQYF
>16|TRBV14|-|-|TRBJ2-7
TGTGCCAGCAGCCAAGCATTAGCGTCCAGCTCCTACGAGCAGTACTTC
CASSQALASSSYEQYF
>15|TRBV9|-|-|TRBJ1-4
TGTGCCAGCAGCCCCCGAGACAGTCTGAATGAAAAACTGTTTTTT
CASSPRDSLNEKLFF
>16|TRBV2|-|-|TRBJ2-7
TGTGCCAGCAGTGGAGAGACAACCGGGAAGCTTTACGAGCAGTACTTC
CASSGETTGKLYEQYF
>18|TRBV28|TRBD2|-|TRBJ2-4
TGTGCCAGCAGTTCCGGGACTAGCGGAAACCTAGCCAAAAACATTCAGTACTTC
CASSSGTSGNLAKNIQYF
>17|TRBV9|-|-|TRBJ2-5
TGTGCCAGCAGCGTAGGGGGTCAGAAAATAAGAGGGGAGACCCAGTACTTC
CASSVGGQKIRGETQYF
>13|TRBV27|TRBD2|-|TRBJ2-7
TGTGCCAGCCGCCGGACTAGCAGGTACGAGCAGTACTTC
CASRRTSRYEQYF
>12|TRBV18|-|few|TRBJ1-1
TGTGCCAGCTCACCAACCAGCACTGAAGCTTTCTTT
CASSPTSTEAFF
>15|TRBV19|TRBD1|-|TRBJ2-6
TGTGCCAGTAGACAACAGGGGGCTGGGGCCAACGTCCTGACTTTC
CASRQQGAGANVLTF
>11|TRBV7-9|-|few|TRBJ2-7
TGTGCCAGCAGCTCCTACTACGAGCAGTACTTC
CASSSYYEQYF
>16|TRBV6-5|TRBD1|-|TRBJ2-7
TGTGCCAGCAGTTCTACCCGGACAGGCAATACCTACGAGCAGTACTTC
CASSSTRTGNTYEQYF
>14|TRBV7-2|TRBD1|-|TRBJ2-5
TGTGCCAGCAGCGCATGGACAGGGGGAGAGACCCAGTACTTC
CASSAWTGGETQYF
>12|TRBV19|-|few|TRBJ2-7
TGTGCCAGTGGCCCGGGGGATTACGAGCAGTACTTC
CASGPGDYEQYF
>18|TRBV4-1|TRBD2|-|TRBJ2-7
TGCGCCAGCAGCCCAATAAGCCTGCCGGGACTAGTTTCCTACGAGCAGTACTTC
CASSPISLPGLVSYEQYF
>16|TRBV9|-|-|TRBJ1-3
TGTGCCAGCAGCGTTGGACAGCTCCGCTCTGGAAACACCATATATTTT
CASSVGQLRSGNTIYF
>14|TRBV30|-|-|TRBJ1-6
TGTGCCTGGACTCGGACAGACGATAATTCACCCCTCCACTTT
CAWTRTDDNSPLHF
>12|TRBV19|-|-|TRBJ2-7
TGTGCCAGTAGTACGCCTACCTACGAGCAGTACTTC
CASSTPTYEQYF
>12|TRBV19|TRBD1|few|TRBJ1-1
TGTGCCAGTAGAACAGGGGTTAGTGAAGCTTTCTTT
CASRTGVSEAFF
>18|TRBV6-1|TRBD1|-|TRBJ2-2
TGTGCCAGCAGTGAGCCCGACAGGGGTTTAATTAGCGCCGGGGAGCTGTTTTTT
CASSEPDRGLISAGELFF
>15|TRBV19|-|-|TRBJ2-1
TGTGCCAGTAGTATACGGGGTCTCTCCTACAATGAGCAGTTCTTC
CASSIRGLSYNEQFF
>14|TRBV29-1|TRBD1|once|TRBJ2-3
TGCAGCGCCCTGGGGGACAGGGGCACAGATACGCAGTATTTT
CSALGDRGTDTQYF
>15|TRBV7-6|TRBD1|-|TRBJ2-7
TGTGCCAGCAGCTACCGGGACAGGGGGACGGGCGAGCAGTACTTC
CASSYRDRGTGEQYF
>12|TRBV6-1|-|-|TRBJ1-6
TGTGCCAGCAGCTTATTAAATTCACCCCTCCACTTT
CASSLLNSPLHF
>15|TRBV7-9|TRBD2|-|TRBJ2-1
TGTGCCAGCAGCTTACGGGGCTCGGCGGGAGGTGAGCAGTTCTTC
CASSLRGSAGGEQFF
>15|TRBV30|TRBD1|-|TRBJ2-7
TGTGCCTGGAGTCGGGGACAGGGGATCACCTACGAGCAGTACTTC
CAWSRGQGITYEQYF
>17|TRBV28|-|few|TRBJ2-4
TGTGCCAGCAGTCCCAGCAGAGCAGGGATAGCCAAAAACATTCAGTACTTC
CASSPSRAGIAKNIQYF
>15|TRBV5-1|TRBD1|-|TRBJ1-2
TGCGCCAGCAACTCCATCGGGACAGGGGAAGGCGGCTACACCTTC
CASNSIGTGEGGYTF
>13|TRBV18|TRBD1|-|TRBJ1-1
TGTGCCAGCTCAACGTCCGTGCAGGGGGACGCTTTCTTT
CASSTSVQGDAFF
>15|TRBV27|-|-|TRBJ2-3
TGTGCCAGCAGTTTAGGGGAGTCTAGCACAGATACGCAGTATTTT
CASSLGESSTDTQYF